Described below is a single T cell receptor (beta chain) sequence and its context. The entry originates in a study of control samples from healthy donors and cancer patients. CDR3 length: 17 amino acids. Trimming stripped 1 base from V and 0 bases from J, with 14 bases between. The germline gives CDR1 SGHRS, CDR2 YFSETQ. Measured with immunoSEQ multiplex PCR; TCRdb has only the in-frame clones, and not every one. The sample shows around 100,000 clones, approximately 90% of them seen only once. This chain links TRBV5-1 with TRBJ1-3; D not resolved. This TCR derives from a woman in her late teens or twenties in good health. Input material: blood. CDR3: CASSLKSAPSSGNTIYF. The DNA of the CDR3 is TGCGCCAGCAGCTTGAAGTCGGCGCCGAGCTCTGGAAACACCATATATTTT.